Included here is one T cell receptor beta chain sequence, with context. This specimen comes from a study of shared T cell receptors in the human thymus. The data were produced by immunoSEQ multiplex PCR, yet TCRdb's version contains in-frame clones alone and is incomplete. This sample has hundreds of thousands of clones, with roughly 90% found just once. The CDR3 consists of 14 residues. Per germline, CDR1 GTSNPN and CDR2 SVGIG (reference sequence). V was cut by 0 bases and J by 3 bases, with 9 bases left in between. The sample was also linked to a second study, of human thymus T cells. From that paper: Thymus specimens were resections from corrective heart surgery. In unrelated individuals, thymic repertoires overlapped highly, according to related research.

The rearrangement uses TRBV30 and TRBJ1-3; no definite D call. The sequence derives from a boy less than two years old with a congenital heart defect. Material for sequencing was thymocytes. The CDR3 sequence: CAWSVQLRGNTIYF. The DNA for the CDR3 is TGTGCCTGGAGTGTACAGCTACGTGGAAACACCATATATTTT.